Described below is a single TCR beta chain sequence and its context. The antigen remains undetermined. The CDR3 extends over 14 amino acids. The ends were cut back, 3 bases at V and 5 bases at J, with 14 bases in the middle. Looked up from germline, CDR1 is SGDLS and CDR2 is YYNGEE. These data are taken from a study of cytomegalovirus exposure and HLA in healthy donors. Study-level results: Fewer N-insertions than the approximately 700-donor mean were reportedly shown by an Asian-associated ancestry cluster in a later analysis.

A multiplex PCR was run with 60 Vbeta primers and 13 Jbeta primers. Here immunoSEQ multiplex PCR was the method, and the copy in TCRdb shows in-frame clones only, minus some. The sample holds about 120,000 clones, about two thirds seen once. What was sequenced was PBMCs. The receptor's source is a woman between 40 and 50 years old in good health and CMV-seropositive. V usage is TRBV9 and J usage is TRBJ1-2; D call uncertain. CDR3 in DNA: TGTGCCAGCAGCGCCCATCCTGGAGGGTATGGCTACACCTTC. It codes for CASSAHPGGYGYTF.